This T cell receptor beta chain originates from a study of cytomegalovirus exposure and HLA in healthy donors. It was with 60 Vbeta and 13 Jbeta primers that the PCR ran. The data were produced by immunoSEQ multiplex PCR, yet TCRdb's version contains in-frame clones alone and is incomplete. The data hold 97,000 or so clones, with roughly 83% observed a single time. This CDR3 region has 15 residues. Germline-derived CDR1 and CDR2 are MNHNY and SVGAGI (reference sequence). Trimming stripped 5 bases from V and 4 bases from J, with 17 bases between. The chain links TRBV6-6 to TRBJ1-1; D remains unclear. Sequences were obtained from PBMCs. The receptor was derived from a man aged 35-49 years in good health and CMV-seronegative. CDR3 DNA sequence: TGTGCCAGCAGTGGACGTGGGGTCGGGAGCACTGAAGCTTTCTTT. Protein sequence: CASSGRGVGSTEAFF.